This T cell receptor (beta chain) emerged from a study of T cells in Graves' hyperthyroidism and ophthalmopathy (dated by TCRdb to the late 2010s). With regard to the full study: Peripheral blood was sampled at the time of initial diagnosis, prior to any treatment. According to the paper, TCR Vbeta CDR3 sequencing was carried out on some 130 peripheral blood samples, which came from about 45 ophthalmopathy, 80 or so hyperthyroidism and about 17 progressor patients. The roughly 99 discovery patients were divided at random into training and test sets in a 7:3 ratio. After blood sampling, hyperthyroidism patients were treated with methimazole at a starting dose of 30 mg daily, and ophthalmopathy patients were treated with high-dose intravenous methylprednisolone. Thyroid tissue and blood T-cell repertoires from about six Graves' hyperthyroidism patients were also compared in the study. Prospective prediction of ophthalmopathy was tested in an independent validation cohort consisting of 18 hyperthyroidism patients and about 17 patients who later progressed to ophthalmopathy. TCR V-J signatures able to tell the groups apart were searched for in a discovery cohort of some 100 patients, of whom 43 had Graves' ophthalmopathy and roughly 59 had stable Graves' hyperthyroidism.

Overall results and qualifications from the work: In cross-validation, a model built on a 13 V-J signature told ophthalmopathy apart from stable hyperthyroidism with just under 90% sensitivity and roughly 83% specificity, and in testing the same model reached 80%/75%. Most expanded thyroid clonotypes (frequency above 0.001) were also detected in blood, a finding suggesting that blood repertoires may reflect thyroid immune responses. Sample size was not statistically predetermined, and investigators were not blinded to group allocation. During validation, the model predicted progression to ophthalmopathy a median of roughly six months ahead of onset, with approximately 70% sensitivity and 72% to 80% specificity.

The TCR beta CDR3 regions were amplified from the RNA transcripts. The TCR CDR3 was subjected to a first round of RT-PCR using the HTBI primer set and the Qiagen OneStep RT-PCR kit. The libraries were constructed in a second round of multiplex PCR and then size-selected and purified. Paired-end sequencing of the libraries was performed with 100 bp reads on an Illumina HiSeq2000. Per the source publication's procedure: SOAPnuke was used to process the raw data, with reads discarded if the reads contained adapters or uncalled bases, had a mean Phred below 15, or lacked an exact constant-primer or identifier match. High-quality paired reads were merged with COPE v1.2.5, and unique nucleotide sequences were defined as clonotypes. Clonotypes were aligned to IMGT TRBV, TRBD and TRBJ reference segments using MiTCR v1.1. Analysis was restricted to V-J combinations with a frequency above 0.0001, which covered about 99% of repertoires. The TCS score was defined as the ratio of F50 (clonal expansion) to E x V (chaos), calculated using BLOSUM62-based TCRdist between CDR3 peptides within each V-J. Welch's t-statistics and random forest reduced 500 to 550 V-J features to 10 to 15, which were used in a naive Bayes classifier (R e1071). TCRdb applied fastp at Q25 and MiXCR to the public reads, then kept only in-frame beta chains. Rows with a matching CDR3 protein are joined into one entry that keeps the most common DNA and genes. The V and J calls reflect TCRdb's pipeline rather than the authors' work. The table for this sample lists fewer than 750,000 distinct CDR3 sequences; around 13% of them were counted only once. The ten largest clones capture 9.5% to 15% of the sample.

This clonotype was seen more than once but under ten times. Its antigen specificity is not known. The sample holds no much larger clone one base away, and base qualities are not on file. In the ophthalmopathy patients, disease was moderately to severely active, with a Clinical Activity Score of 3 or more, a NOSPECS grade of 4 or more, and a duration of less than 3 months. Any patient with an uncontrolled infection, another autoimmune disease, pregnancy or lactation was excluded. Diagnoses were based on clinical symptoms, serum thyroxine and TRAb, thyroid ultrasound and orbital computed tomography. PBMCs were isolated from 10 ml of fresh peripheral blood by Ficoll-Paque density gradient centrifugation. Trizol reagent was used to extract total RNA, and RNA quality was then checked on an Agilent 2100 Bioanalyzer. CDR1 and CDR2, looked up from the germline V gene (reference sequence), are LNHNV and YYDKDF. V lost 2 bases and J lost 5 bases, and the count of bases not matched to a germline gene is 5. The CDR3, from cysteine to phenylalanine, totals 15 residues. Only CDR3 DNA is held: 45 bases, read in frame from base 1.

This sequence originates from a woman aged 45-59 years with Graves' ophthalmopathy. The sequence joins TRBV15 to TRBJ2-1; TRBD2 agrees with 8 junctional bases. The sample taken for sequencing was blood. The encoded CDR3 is CATSRSGRINNEQFF. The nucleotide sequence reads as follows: TGTGCCACCAGCAGAAGCGGGAGAATTAACAATGAGCAGTTCTTC.